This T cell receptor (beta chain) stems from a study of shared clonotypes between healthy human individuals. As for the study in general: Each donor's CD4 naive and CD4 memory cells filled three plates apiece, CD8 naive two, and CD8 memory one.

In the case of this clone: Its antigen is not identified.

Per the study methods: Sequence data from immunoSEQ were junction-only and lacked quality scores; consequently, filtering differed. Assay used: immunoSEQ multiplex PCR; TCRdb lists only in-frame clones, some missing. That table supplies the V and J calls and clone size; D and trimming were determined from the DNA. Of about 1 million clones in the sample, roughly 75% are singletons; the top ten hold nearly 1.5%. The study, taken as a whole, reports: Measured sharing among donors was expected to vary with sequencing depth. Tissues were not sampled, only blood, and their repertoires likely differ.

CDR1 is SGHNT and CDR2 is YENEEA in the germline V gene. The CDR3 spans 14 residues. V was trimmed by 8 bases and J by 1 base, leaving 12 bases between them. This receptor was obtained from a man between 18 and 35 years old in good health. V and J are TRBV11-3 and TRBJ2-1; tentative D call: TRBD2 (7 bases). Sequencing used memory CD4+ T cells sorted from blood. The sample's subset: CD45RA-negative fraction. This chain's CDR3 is CASSEGGSYNEQFF. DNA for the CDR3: TGTGCCAGCTCGGAGGGGGGGTCCTACAATGAGCAGTTCTTC.